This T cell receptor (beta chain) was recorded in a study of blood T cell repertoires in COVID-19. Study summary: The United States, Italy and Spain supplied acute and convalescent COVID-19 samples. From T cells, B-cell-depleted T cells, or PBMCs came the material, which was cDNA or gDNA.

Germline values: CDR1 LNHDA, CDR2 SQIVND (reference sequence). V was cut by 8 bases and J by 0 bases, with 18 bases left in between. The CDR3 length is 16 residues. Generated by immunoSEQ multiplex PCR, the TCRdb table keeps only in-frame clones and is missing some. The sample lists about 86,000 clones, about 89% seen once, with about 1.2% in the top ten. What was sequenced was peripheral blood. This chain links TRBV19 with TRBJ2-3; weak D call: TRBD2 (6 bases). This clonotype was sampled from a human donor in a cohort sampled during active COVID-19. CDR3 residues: CASRPGLLGSTDTQYF. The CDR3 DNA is TGTGCCAGTCGGCCGGGACTTCTGGGGAGCACAGATACGCAGTATTTT.